One and the same sample provided the 15 T cell receptor beta chains below, sequenced in a study of siplizumab effects on memory and regulatory T cells. The data were produced by immunoSEQ multiplex PCR, yet TCRdb's version contains in-frame clones alone and is incomplete. The repertoire has 95,000 to 110,000 clones, over 90% of them found once; the top ten carry 0.62%. The sequenced sample was Tregs sorted from blood. These receptors came from a human donor in good health.

The rearrangement joins TRBV7-9 to TRBJ2-5; D not resolved. In germline, CDR1 is SEHNR, CDR2 FQNEAQ (reference sequence). Trimming removed 5 bases from V and 2 bases from J, with 15 bases in between. The CDR3 is 15 amino acids. CDR3 sequence reads: CASSPPGVIQETQYF. The DNA of the CDR3 is TGTGCCAGCAGCCCCCCCGGCGTCATTCAAGAGACCCAGTACTTC.

For the CDR3, the DNA is TGTGCCAGCAAGCCGGGACAATGGCACGAGCAGTACTTC. Translation: CASKPGQWHEQYF. V is TRBV6-6 and J is TRBJ2-7, with a possible D match to TRBD1 (6 bases). V dropped 7 bases and J dropped 5 bases, with 15 bases sitting between them. The germline gives CDR1 MNHNY, CDR2 SVGAGI (reference sequence). The CDR3 extends over 13 amino acids.

The V gene is TRBV19, the J gene TRBJ1-3, with D possibly TRBD1 on 5 matching bases. The germline V and J ends were trimmed by 2 bases and 4 bases, with 12 bases remaining between them. The germline V gene has CDR1 LNHDA and CDR2 SQIVND (reference sequence). The CDR3 extends over 15 amino acids. This chain's CDR3 is CASSIRPGQGNTIYF. As DNA, the CDR3 is TGTGCCAGTAGTATACGGCCGGGGCAAGGAAACACCATATATTTT.

This clone was observed a few times. The rearrangement uses TRBV5-1 and TRBJ1-1; D is undetermined. CDR1 is SGHRS and CDR2 is YFSETQ in the germline V gene. Trimming pared 0 bases from V and 5 bases from J, leaving 11 bases between. The CDR3 is 14 residues long. CDR3: CASSLDGSGTEAFF. CDR3 in DNA: TGCGCCAGCAGCTTGGATGGCAGTGGGACTGAAGCTTTCTTT.

The rearrangement links TRBV11-2 to TRBJ1-1, with D tentatively TRBD1 (6 bases). CDR3 length equals 18 residues. Trimming pared 5 bases from V and 1 base from J, leaving 23 bases between. Germline V gene lookup returns CDR1 SGHAT and CDR2 FQNNGV. The CDR3 here is CASSPRRWGGGENTEAFF. CDR3 nucleotide sequence: TGTGCCAGCAGCCCCCGACGATGGGGGGGCGGGGAGAACACTGAAGCTTTCTTT.

The J gene is TRBJ1-2, the V gene TRBV14; the D is unclear. Trimming removed 4 bases from V and 4 bases from J, with 13 bases in between. The CDR3 contains 14 residues. The V gene's germline CDR1 is SGHDN and CDR2 FVKESK. The CDR3 protein is CASSPWTRSYGYTF. As DNA, the CDR3 is TGTGCCAGCAGCCCGTGGACGCGGTCCTATGGCTACACCTTC.

This clone showed up just a few times. The chain recombines TRBV12-5 with TRBJ1-2, with TRBD1 as a possible D gene (5 bases). This CDR3 is 19 amino acids long. V lost 1 base to trimming and J lost 3 bases, with 24 bases between them. Germline values: CDR1 LGHNT, CDR2 FRNRAP. CDR3 region: CASGLDSGVGYPTYYGYTF. The CDR3 DNA sequence: TGTGCTAGTGGTTTGGATTCGGGGGTTGGCTACCCGACCTACTATGGCTACACCTTC.

The CDR3 DNA sequence: TGTGCCTGGACGGGGGCAGGGGACGCTTTCTTT. This encodes CAWTGAGDAFF. The J gene is TRBJ1-1, the V gene TRBV30, with a possible D match to TRBD1 (6 bases). CDR3 length: 11 amino acids. V was clipped by 4 bases and J by 11 bases, with 14 bases between them. Germline V gene sequence: CDR1 GTSNPN, CDR2 SVGIG (reference sequence). Supplemented by reference TRBV30 and TRBJ1-1, the full variable domain reads SQTIHQWPATLVQPVGSPLSLECTVEGTSNPNLYWYRQAAGRGLQLLFYSVGIGQISSEVPQNLSASRPQDRQFILSSKKLLLSDSGFYLCAWTGAGDAFFGQGTRLTVV.

Note on this clone: Other nucleotide sequences from this sample produce the same CDR3. The V call is TRBV19, the J call TRBJ1-2, with D unresolved. Germline V gene sequence: CDR1 LNHDA, CDR2 SQIVND (reference sequence). This CDR3 has 12 residues. V shed 5 bases and J shed 2 bases, with 6 bases lying between them. CDR3: CASSGRNYGYTF. CDR3 bases: TGTGCCAGTAGTGGGCGGAACTATGGCTACACCTTC.

The chain links TRBV6-6 to TRBJ1-5; D remains ambiguous. Trimming stripped 3 bases from V and 0 bases from J, with 12 bases between. There are 16 residues in the CDR3. CDR1 is MNHNY and CDR2 is SVGAGI in the germline V gene (reference sequence). The CDR3 here is CASSYELGVSNQPQHF. The CDR3, as DNA: TGTGCCAGCAGTTATGAGTTGGGTGTTAGCAATCAGCCCCAGCATTTT.

The rearrangement links TRBV6-1 to TRBJ1-5, with D uncertain. The V end lost 4 bases, the J end lost 6 bases, and 7 bases lay between the germline ends. Germline V gene lookup returns CDR1 MNHNS and CDR2 SASEGT. The CDR3 consists of 12 residues. The CDR3 DNA sequence: TGTGCCAGCAGTGTTCGGCGTCAGCCCCAGCATTTT. Translated: CASSVRRQPQHF.

The V call is TRBV2, the J call TRBJ1-2; TRBD1 aligns across 8 bases. The J segment lost 5 bases and the V segment lost 3 bases, leaving 5 bases of the junction unmatched. The CDR3 has 14 amino acids. CDR1 is SNHLY, CDR2 FYNNEI, per germline. The CDR3 loop is CASSEPGGIYGYTF. For the CDR3, the DNA is TGTGCCAGCAGTGAGCCAGGGGGCATTTATGGCTACACCTTC.

The J gene is TRBJ2-7, the V gene TRBV4-3; 9 bases align to TRBD2. Unmatched junction bases numbered 11, after V lost 0 bases and J lost 5 bases. The CDR3 has 17 residues. Germline-derived CDR1 and CDR2 are LGHNA and YSLEER. CDR3 DNA sequence: TGCGCCAGCAGCCAAGATCCACCTAGCGGGGCCCTCCACGAGCAGTACTTC. Protein sequence: CASSQDPPSGALHEQYF.

This chain uses TRBV6-6 with TRBJ1-1, with D possibly being TRBD1 (6 bases). The CDR3 has 13 residues. The V and J ends lost 4 bases and 5 bases respectively, with 11 bases between them. Per the germline V gene, CDR1 is MNHNY and CDR2 is SVGAGI (reference sequence). CDR3 nucleotides: TGTGCCAGCAGTTCCAGGGGAGGTACTGAAGCTTTCTTT. This translates into CASSSRGGTEAFF.

The chain couples TRBV4-3 to TRBJ1-2, with D tentatively TRBD1 (5 bases). Germline loops: CDR1 LGHNA, CDR2 YSLEER. This CDR3 is 16 amino acids long. Trimming stripped 1 base from V and 0 bases from J, with 12 bases between. The CDR3 sequence: CASSQAAGTTNYGYTF. The DNA for the CDR3 is TGCGCCAGCAGCCAAGCGGCAGGGACGACTAACTATGGCTACACCTTC.